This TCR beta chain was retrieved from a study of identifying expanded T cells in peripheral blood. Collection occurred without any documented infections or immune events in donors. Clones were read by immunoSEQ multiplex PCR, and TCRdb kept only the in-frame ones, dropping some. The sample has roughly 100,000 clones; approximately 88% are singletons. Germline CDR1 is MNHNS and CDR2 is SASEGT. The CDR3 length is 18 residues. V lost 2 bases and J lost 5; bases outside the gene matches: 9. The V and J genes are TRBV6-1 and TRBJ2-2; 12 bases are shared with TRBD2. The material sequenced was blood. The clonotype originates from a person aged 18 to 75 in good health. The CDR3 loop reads CASSELAGGPSGTGELFF. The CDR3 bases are TGTGCCAGCAGTGAACTAGCGGGAGGGCCCTCTGGGACCGGGGAGCTGTTTTTT.